A single sample gave rise to the 3 T cell receptor beta chains below, sequenced in a study of OX40 agonist ivuxolimab in advanced cancers. Only in-frame clones appear in the TCRdb table, and some are missing; sequencing was by immunoSEQ multiplex PCR. The sample records tens of thousands of clones, 85% to 90% being singletons. This sample comprised CD4+ or CD8+ T cells sorted from blood, obtained in a trial of the OX40 agonist ivuxolimab. These TCRs come from an adult with an advanced solid tumor such as melanoma, head and neck, liver or kidney cancer.

V and J are TRBV28 and TRBJ2-3; TRBD1 is a possible D gene (5 bases). The CDR3 contains 13 residues. The V gene's germline CDR1 is MDHEN and CDR2 SYDVKM. V lost 6 bases and J lost 1, with 8 bases in between. For the CDR3, the DNA is TGTGCCAGCAGGGGGCCGGGCACAGATACGCAGTATTTT. Its protein is CASRGPGTDTQYF. Based on the CDR3 plus reference TRBV28 and TRBJ2-3, the full variable domain is DVKVTQSSRYLVKRTGEKVFLECVQDMDHENMFWYRQDPGLGLRLIYFSYDVKMKEKGDIPEGYSVSREKKERFSLILESASTNQTSMYLCASRGPGTDTQYFGPGTRLTVL.

This chain joins TRBV7-2 and TRBJ2-1; 8 positions match TRBD2. The V gene's germline CDR1 is SGHTA and CDR2 FQGNSA. The J segment lost 9 bases and the V segment lost 3 bases, leaving 7 bases of the junction unmatched. The CDR3 has 14 amino acids. CDR3: CASSFLAGGGEQFF. CDR3 nucleotide sequence: TGTGCCAGCAGCTTCCTGGCCGGGGGGGGTGAGCAGTTCTTC.

This chain joins TRBV16 and TRBJ1-5, with TRBD1 identical over 7 bases. Trimming at V came to 2 bases and at J to 4 bases, leaving 5 bases not matched to a gene. This CDR3 contains 15 residues. Germline V CDR1 and CDR2: KGHSY, FQNENV. The DNA of the CDR3 is TGTGCCAGCAGCCAACAGACAGGGCCTAATCAGCCCCAGCATTTT. The encoded protein is CASSQQTGPNQPQHF.